This record covers a single T cell receptor (beta chain). This receptor's antigen is unknown. No much larger clone exists at a distance of one base, and base qualities are not known. The immunoSEQ Assay was used to sequence TCR beta CDR3 regions from DNA. The authors processed their data as follows. To compute T cell density, TCR beta template counts were normalized to usable DNA, which was estimated by amplifying housekeeping genes. Richness was estimated using the preseqR package, with extrapolation to 400,000 templates for PBMC samples and to 120,000 templates for tissue samples. Clonality was defined as one minus Pielou's evenness. To identify tissue-enriched TCRs, differential abundance testing was run on productive amino-acid clonotypes with a minimum total count of 5 and an alpha of 0.1. The Jaccard Index and the Morisita Overlap Index were used to measure repertoire overlap between compartments. TCR beta CDR3s were clustered by GLIPH together with public tetramer-defined viral CDR3s, and at least three viral sequences plus V-gene enrichment were required for viral motifs. Entries here come from immuneACCESS through TCRdb and include only in-frame sequences with V and J called. Some clones fail to appear in such tables; in the studies checked, an unresolved V gene covers under half of the shortfall, and the cause of the remainder is unknown. V, J and clone size derive from that table, while D and trimming were established from the DNA sequence. This sample lists about 24,000 clones; 80% to 85% were detected once. 4.8% of the sample is taken by the ten largest.

These data belong to a study of T cells in localized non-small cell lung cancer (dated by TCRdb to the early 2020s). Looking at the study overall: The study analyzed T cell repertoires of approximately 240 early-stage NSCLC patients, comparing tumors and uninvolved tumor-adjacent lungs. All 250 or so NSCLC patients in the cohort were treatment-naive and had localized lung tumors that were resected. A mean age of 66.3 years was recorded for the NSCLC patients, of whom more than 120 were male and 100 to 110 were female. Results and caveats for the whole study, not just this receptor: Because of the exploratory design, TCR variables were selected using unadjusted p-values without false-discovery rate correction. A median of roughly 58 of the top 100 tumor clones were detected in paired uninvolved adjacent lung, and some 30 of these tumor clones were also found among the top 100 clones of the paired uninvolved adjacent lung. Higher blood T cell density associated with longer overall survival, while higher adjacent-lung clonality associated with shorter survival. Uninvolved tumor-adjacent lung showed the highest T cell clonality, higher than tumor, which suggests more focused antigenic responses in the uninvolved tumor-adjacent lung. Because multi-region tumor sequencing was not done, intratumor heterogeneity could not be ruled out.

At diagnosis, tumor, uninvolved tumor-adjacent lung and peripheral blood were collected and then preserved as a mix of FFPE and fresh-frozen material. For TCR repertoire profiling, the blood samples were analyzed as peripheral blood mononuclear cells. Looking up the germline V gene yields CDR1 SGHVS and CDR2 FQNEAQ. The CDR3 has 16 amino acids, counting the end cysteine and phenylalanine. Only the CDR3 DNA stays, 48 bases, in frame from base 1. The V end gives up 5 bases and the J end 2 bases, leaving 7 bases in the junction not matched to a gene. The clonotype comes from a man aged 40 to 70 with stage II lung adenocarcinoma. This receptor chain uses TRBV7-8 and TRBJ2-7; TRBD2 agrees with 12 junctional bases. The sample consisted of PBMCs, taken before any cancer treatment. The CDR3 is CASSIRLAGDAYEQYF. At the DNA level, the sequence is TGTGCCAGCAGCATCCGACTAGCGGGAGATGCCTACGAGCAGTACTTC.